This T cell receptor (beta chain) is from a study of cytomegalovirus exposure and HLA in healthy donors. Overall study results and limits: A reported reduction in N-insertions relative to the roughly 710-donor mean was seen in an Asian-associated ancestry cluster in a later analysis.

The PCR employed 60 Vbeta primers together with 13 Jbeta primers. This table comes from immunoSEQ multiplex PCR, and its TCRdb copy is limited to in-frame clones, with some not included. This table holds 85,000 to 100,000 clones, under 80% found once. Concerning this clone: Its specificity is unknown.

Germline loops: CDR1 MNHNS, CDR2 SASEGT. The V end was cut by 3 bases, the J end by 4 bases, with 9 bases between. The CDR3 covers 13 residues. Sequenced sample: PBMCs. This chain joins TRBV6-1 and TRBJ2-5; D perhaps matches TRBD2 (6 bases). The receptor's source is a man aged 50-60 years in good health and CMV-seropositive. CDR3 loop: CASSDLGGETQYF. The CDR3 nucleotides read TGTGCCAGCAGTGACCTCGGGGGAGAGACCCAGTACTTC.